This T cell receptor (beta chain) was captured by sequencing in a study of chemoradiotherapy in HPV16-positive cancers. Trimming took 5 bases from V and 7 from J, leaving 14 bases between them. Germline V lookup: CDR1 SGHVS, CDR2 FQNEAQ. This CDR3 region has 14 residues. TCRdb's table, derived via immunoSEQ multiplex PCR, lists solely in-frame clones and lacks some. The sample consists of approximately 28,000 clones, 91% of them appearing once. The chain joins TRBV7-8 to TRBJ2-2; no definite D call. The TCR comes from a human donor with HPV-associated anogenital cancer. The source material was blood, sampled from a patient who underwent chemoradiotherapy. The CDR3 here is CASSAIIGYGELFF. CDR3 coding DNA: TGTGCCAGCAGCGCGATCATTGGCTACGGGGAGCTGTTTTTT.